This TCR beta chain stems from a study of blood T cell repertoires in COVID-19. Study details: PBMCs, B-cell-depleted T cells, or T cells were the source of the cDNA or gDNA that made up the material.

Looked up from germline, CDR1 is LGHNA and CDR2 is YSLEER. Trimming pared 0 bases from V and 0 bases from J, leaving 6 bases between. This CDR3 has 15 amino acids. In the study's own analysis: Amplification of reference gene primers provided the estimated nucleated cell counts. TCRdb keeps only in-frame clones here, not all; method: immunoSEQ multiplex PCR. V and J calls and clone size come straight from that table; D and trimming were deduced from the DNA. The sample carries a few hundred thousand clones, approximately 90% recorded once. Those enrolled, adults aged about 18 to 89 years, came from about two dozen US areas. Among Cohort 3 donors, those recovered had two negative PCRs, clearance, or symptom resolution.

The source material was PBMCs or T cells enriched from blood (not recorded which). The V call is TRBV4-3, the J call TRBJ1-5; D gene ambiguous. The clonotype originates from a woman between 35 and 50 years old who had recovered from COVID-19. For the CDR3, the DNA is TGCGCCAGCAGCCAAGATGCGGATAGCAATCAGCCCCAGCATTTT. This sequence encodes CASSQDADSNQPQHF.